These 10 T cell receptor beta chains were sequenced from one sample in a study of CD8+CD57+ T cells in acquired aplastic anemia. CD8+CD57+ cell expansion, shown by flow cytometry, had occurred in the patients selected for sequencing. Researchers used genomic DNA as the template to profile TCR beta VDJ and CDR3. In TCRdb, the reads were re-called with MiXCR into one record per CDR3 protein. The sample has under 350,000 distinct CDR3 sequences; approximately 57% are singletons. The sample taken for sequencing was sorted CD4+, CD8+, or CD8+CD57+ T cells (not recorded which) from PBMCs. The receptors originated from a human donor with aplastic anemia.

CDR3 protein: CSARTTEAFF. Here the CDR3 DNA reads TGCAGTGCTAGAACCACTGAAGCTTTCTTT. The J gene is TRBJ1-1, the V gene TRBV20-1; D unclear. The V gene lost 2 bases and the J gene lost 4 bases, with 2 bases spanning the gap. This CDR3 has 10 residues. The germline V gene has CDR1 DFQATT and CDR2 SNEGSKA (reference sequence).

This clonotype was seen a few times. The chain is built from TRBV7-8 and TRBJ2-3; 12 nucleotides line up with TRBD2. V dropped 4 bases and J dropped 1; count of bases not matched to a gene: 12. This CDR3 is 19 amino acids long. Germline CDR1 is SGHVS and CDR2 is FQNEAQ. The CDR3 protein is CASSSPSLAGGPRTDTQYF. CDR3 nucleotides: TGTGCCAGCAGCTCCCCCAGCCTAGCGGGAGGGCCGCGCACAGATACGCAGTATTTT.

The table lists this clonotype with many counts. V is TRBV10-3 and J is TRBJ2-7; D is ambiguous. CDR3 size: 14 residues. Trimming pared 4 bases from V and 3 bases from J, leaving 13 bases between. Germline V gene data show CDR1 as ENHRY and CDR2 as SYGVKD. CDR3 in amino acids: CAISVGGLNYEQYF. CDR3 nucleotide sequence: TGTGCCATCAGTGTGGGCGGATTGAACTACGAGCAGTACTTC.

Written as DNA, the CDR3 is TGTGCCAGCAGTCAAAAGGGACGGGGAGCGTATGGCTACACCTTC. It encodes CASSQKGRGAYGYTF. This rearrangement joins TRBV2 to TRBJ1-2, with a tentative D call TRBD1 (5 bases). Germline CDR1 reads SNHLY; CDR2 reads FYNNEI. V lost 5 bases and J 5 bases, leaving 18 bases between the germline ends. The CDR3 length is 15 residues.

The CDR3 protein is CASSPHKLLAGGRDNEQFF. CDR3 in DNA: TGTGCCAGCAGCCCACATAAACTCCTAGCGGGGGGGCGAGACAATGAGCAGTTCTTC. The chain is built from TRBV7-3 and TRBJ2-1, with TRBD2 identical over 12 bases. With V trimmed by 5 bases and J by 5 bases, 16 bases remained unmatched. The CDR3 totals 19 residues. CDR1 is SGHTA, CDR2 FQGTGA, per germline.

The genes are TRBV7-8 and TRBJ2-1; unclear D gene. Germline-derived CDR1 and CDR2 are SGHVS and FQNEAQ. The CDR3 runs 12 residues. V was cut by 1 base and J by 7 bases, with 5 bases left in between. The CDR3 DNA sequence: TGTGCCAGCAGCTTAGTTAAGAATGAGCAGTTCTTC. Amino acid sequence: CASSLVKNEQFF.

The rearrangement joins TRBV2 to TRBJ1-1; D is possibly TRBD1 (6 bases). Trimming removed 8 bases from V and 0 bases from J, with 13 bases in between. The CDR3 runs 14 residues. Germline V gene data show CDR1 as SNHLY and CDR2 as FYNNEI. CDR3 loop: CASSPGHMNTEAFF. The CDR3 DNA sequence: TGTGCCAGCTCTCCGGGACACATGAACACTGAAGCTTTCTTT.

This chain joins TRBV24-1 and TRBJ2-5, with 9 bases lining up with TRBD1. There are 16 residues in the CDR3. Trimming took 3 bases from V and 6 from J; bases not matched to a gene: 10. The germline V gene encodes CDR1 KGHDR and CDR2 SFDVKD. The CDR3 DNA reads TGTGCCACCAGTGATCTCTACTGGACAGGGGAAAAGACCCAGTACTTC. Translated, it gives CATSDLYWTGEKTQYF.

This clonotype was counted a few times. V and J are TRBV7-3 and TRBJ1-1, with D perhaps TRBD1 (6 bases). Per germline, CDR1 SGHTA and CDR2 FQGTGA. V lost 1 base and J 5 bases, leaving 14 bases between the germline ends. This CDR3 contains 15 residues. In DNA form, the CDR3 reads TGTGCCAGCAGCTTAAAGGCAGGGAGGGGGACTGAAGCTTTCTTT. It codes for CASSLKAGRGTEAFF.

This clonotype was recorded at least ten times. This rearrangement joins TRBV6-1 to TRBJ1-1, with D possibly being TRBD1 (5 bases). There are 15 residues in the CDR3. Looked up from germline, CDR1 is MNHNS and CDR2 is SASEGT. V was shortened by 2 bases and J by 5 bases, with 15 bases between the two germline ends. The CDR3 protein is CASSEFTGGWTEAFF. The CDR3 bases are TGTGCCAGCAGTGAATTCACGGGGGGTTGGACTGAAGCTTTCTTT.